The sequence of this T cell receptor beta chain was determined in a study of cytomegalovirus exposure and HLA in healthy donors listed by TCRdb under 2017. A note on the overall study: According to an earlier analysis of 450 to 650 of the donors, some 180 million T cells yielded 90 million to 140 million unique TCR beta sequences and 250 to 350 Gb of sequence data. An early release that covered about 640 HLA-typed donors contained approximately 300 gigabases of sequencing data and tens of millions of unique TCR sequences. Of the 300 to 400 genotyped donors, about 80% fell in the genetic ancestry cluster associated with self-reported Caucasian donors. The study was designed to test whether signatures of past pathogen exposure could be identified by cataloging public T cell receptors. Using immunosequencing, the study profiled T cell repertoires from about 650 subjects and related those repertoires to cytomegalovirus serostatus. Along with the roughly 610-subject first cohort, a separate validation cohort of over 90 different subjects was used. To predict cytomegalovirus infection status, the study brought together high-throughput TCR immunosequencing, statistical association of individual TCRs with disease status, and machine learning. To study patterns of TCR occurrence, a later analysis re-analyzed previously published TCR beta repertoires from 650 to 750 donors and added high-resolution HLA genotyping. Rather than drawing on any new phenotypic data, the later analysis identified candidate immune exposures from TCR beta sequences and the way those sequences occurred across donors. An earlier analysis of fewer than 750 of the donors used high-throughput TCR beta sequencing to judge whether each TCR beta V gene segment behaved as functional or pseudogenic. Donor age, sex, ethnicity and CMV serostatus were collected together with the repertoire data. Genome-wide SNP genotypes for about three fifths of the 666 donors were used in a later genetic analysis, which treated that subset as a discovery cohort. All discovery cohort repertoires had been generated on a single sequencing platform. Class I and class II HLA loci were covered by the typing at four-digit resolution. Typing coverage varied by locus: roughly 629-640 donors for A, B, C, DRB1 and DQB1; approximately 500 for DQA1; nearly 610 for DPA1; approximately 490 for DPB1. A handful of DR-DQ haplotypes were handled as single units for association and clustering because linkage in the cohort was strong. Among about 390 genotyped donors of the cohort, an average of roughly 240,000 unique TCR beta nucleotide sequences were sequenced per donor, 15% to 20% of them non-productive. Broad study findings and their caveats: A further reported finding was that TCR beta sequences accurately predicted the HLA-A and HLA-B alleles for most subjects in the first cohort. Correlated functional status among segregating V segments might be attributable to linkage disequilibrium, but an unknown experimental factor could not be ruled out. Several of the top co-occurrence clusters appeared to be linked to parvovirus B19, influenza, CMV and Epstein-Barr virus, according to a later analysis. A few of the identified cytomegalovirus-associated TCR beta chains were confirmed in vitro to be specific for cytomegalovirus antigens. Because the 87-base-pair reads could not distinguish some IMGT-functional V segments, including TRBV6-2 and TRBV6-3, those segments were excluded. The cohort was sequenced for TCR beta chains only, and without alpha or paired-chain data the features that could be detected were limited. The earlier analysis of 587 of the donors excluded about 16 rarely observed V segments, including chromosome 9 orphons, because counts were too low. Presence/absence analyses assumed roughly uniform sequencing depth across donors, an assumption that may not hold. Because some donors lacked HLA typing at each locus, the association tests relied only on the typed subset. A later genetic analysis associated a missense DCLRE1C variant with V-gene and J-gene trimming of TCR beta chains, and an independent cohort replicated the association. Immune exposure information for the cohort was limited to CMV serostatus. In an earlier analysis of roughly 560 of the donors, most TCR beta V segments were observed in productive rearrangements about 87% or about 30% of the time, broadly matching IMGT annotations. The sequencing pipeline was judged likely to have produced a cluster of highly shared sequence variants as a technical artifact. In a later analysis, TCR association rates were found to vary across HLA loci, with the most associated TCRs seen for DRB1 alleles and the fewest for HLA-C alleles. The study listed approximately 160 TCR beta chains as associated with cytomegalovirus. According to the authors, the approach could potentially be generalized to other disease states and immunological phenotypes. Cytomegalovirus status was reported to be diagnosed by the classifier with high specificity and sensitivity in both the original and validation cohorts. In a later analysis, HLA-associated TCR beta chains showed more clonal expansion and lower generation probabilities than non-associated chains that were equally common. When HLA alleles, especially DR and DQ, strongly co-occurred, TCR associations were difficult to assign to individual alleles. Compared with the approximately 700-donor mean, donors in an Asian-associated ancestry cluster had fewer N-insertions in productive TCRs, according to a later genetic analysis. In a later analysis, most CMV-associated TCR beta chains were found to appear HLA-restricted, with HLA associations seemingly driven largely by CMV exposure. Across donors, most TCR sequences were observed very rarely, whereas some public TCRs were present in many individuals. Specific HLA alleles were associated with 15,000 to 20,000 TCR beta sequences at a false discovery rate of 0.05 in a later analysis.

The cohort was made up of 650 to 700 healthy bone marrow donors. Cohort members were all nominally healthy when sampled, although unrecorded immune exposures were likely present. The donor was CMV seronegative and belonged to the group of 352 seronegative cohort members. A peripheral blood sample was provided by each donor, and peripheral blood mononuclear cells were used for TCR beta sequencing. Genomic DNA was extracted from the blood cell samples with the Qiagen DNeasy Blood Extraction Kit. From the cysteine up to the phenylalanine, the CDR3 has a length of 16 residues. The kept DNA is CDR3 alone, 48 bases in frame from the first base. The germline V gene (reference sequence) specifies SGHNT as CDR1 and YYREEE as CDR2. The germline V end is reduced by 2 bases and the J end by 5 bases; junction bases left unmatched: 10. The method was the immunoSEQ multiplex PCR assay. For the multiplex PCR, a mixture combining 60 forward primers for TCR Vbeta segments and 13 reverse primers for TCR Jbeta segments was used. Amplification of the CDR3 region of rearranged TCR beta genes was performed with a multiplex PCR assay on genomic DNA. Amplified TCR beta libraries were sequenced as 87-base-pair reads on the Illumina HiSeq System. As for the authors' bioinformatics: A later analysis tallied about 77 million unique TCR beta chains across the 610 or so repertoires, and approximately 12 million of those chains were shared by two or more donors. Raw reads were error-corrected and collapsed into unique sequences by a nearest-neighbor algorithm in which closely related sequences were merged to remove PCR and sequencing errors. V, D and J gene segments were assigned by aligning CDR3 sequences to IMGT reference sequences. For a sequence to be retained, at least a six-nucleotide match to both a V gene segment and a J gene segment was required. A rearrangement counted as productive if the CDR3 had no stop codons and remained in frame with V and J, and every other rearrangement counted as non-productive. CDR3 was defined according to IMGT convention as the region running from the second conserved V-encoded cysteine to the conserved J-encoded phenylalanine. The earlier analysis of a few hundred of the donors excluded any sequence lacking an unambiguous match to a single V gene segment. In an earlier analysis of about 590 of the donors, a V segment was called functional when productive rearrangements were above 56.7%, and segregating when the standard deviation between donors exceeded 5%. A statistical classification framework was built for diagnosing cytomegalovirus status from the catalog of TCR beta chain sequences. A later analysis assigned V and J genes by comparing TCR nucleotide sequences with IMGT/GENE-DB human TR gene sequences. In a later analysis, CDR3 sequences and most-parsimonious VDJ recombination scenarios were assigned using the TCRdist pipeline. In a later analysis, each TCR beta chain was defined by its CDR3 amino acid sequence together with its V-gene family, and reads without a unique V-gene family were excluded. As a way to deal with suspected cross-contamination and a sequencing artifact, a later analysis dropped approximately 570 nucleotide sequences that were highly shared and had low generation probability. For each public chain, a later analysis derived a clonal expansion index from normalized ranks of inferred template counts within each repertoire. In a later analysis, generation probabilities were computed with a VDJ recombination model fitted to out-of-frame rearrangements, and the resulting probabilities were checked against IGoR. In a later analysis, TCR-TCR, TCR-HLA and TCR-CMV co-occurrence was scored with hypergeometric tests, and a repertoire-size bias correction was applied to TCR pairs. A later analysis estimated false discovery rates by permuting HLA or CMV assignments 20 times. In a later analysis, co-occurring TCRs were grouped using DBSCAN, with TCRdist sequence similarity added in when clustering inside HLA-allele-positive subsets. Repertoires with fewer than 30,000 or more than 120,000 public chains, plus five repertoires with anomalous nucleotide sharing, were excluded from co-occurrence clustering. TCRdb mirrors the immuneACCESS table, restricted to in-frame sequences. Some clones are absent from its copies; in checked studies, under half trace to an unresolved V gene, and the reason for the others is unknown. That table is the source of V, J and clone size, and D and trimming were worked out from the DNA. Present in this sample are fewer than 200,000 clones, 82% of which were seen just once. Clones ranked in the top ten supply approximately 1.6% of the sample.

Details on this clone: Its antigen is currently not known. Nothing much larger sits one base from this clone, and base qualities are not available.

Material: PBMCs. The chain is made from TRBV5-4 and TRBJ2-5; TRBD1 fits 9 bases in the junction. This receptor was identified in a male donor in good health and CMV-seronegative. The bases read TGTGCCAGCAGCTTTCCGGGACAGGGAATTGGGGAGACCCAGTACTTC. The encoded protein is CASSFPGQGIGETQYF.